This paragraph covers one T cell receptor beta chain sequence. This sample was taken from a study of blood T cell repertoires in COVID-19. V was shortened by 3 bases and J by 1 base, with 12 bases between the two germline ends. From germline, CDR1 is SGHRS and CDR2 YFSETQ. This CDR3 contains 15 residues. The repertoire was sequenced with immunoSEQ multiplex PCR; TCRdb's copy has only in-frame clones and lacks some. The data show 150,000 or so clones, 75% to 80% seen once. The chain joins TRBV5-1 to TRBJ2-3; D is uncertain. The TCR was taken from a woman aged 50 to 65 who had recovered from COVID-19. The sample comprised PBMCs or T cells enriched from blood (not recorded which). The CDR3 DNA reads TGCGCCAGCAGCTCCGACCCTCGGGGCACAGATACGCAGTATTTT. Translating it yields CASSSDPRGTDTQYF.